The T cell receptor (beta chain) described here comes from a study of Ad26.COV2.S vaccination and SARS-CoV-2 variants. Study summary: Into the muscle, Ad26.COV2.S was dosed once or twice, 56 days apart.

Germline assignment: CDR1 SGHRS and CDR2 YFSETQ. The CDR3 contains 13 residues. With V trimmed by 1 base and J by 6 bases, 2 bases remained unmatched. Treatment specified: over 15 received Ad26.COV2.S at low or high dose, single or two shots; about 5 received placebo; per-sample allocation not given. The study sampled participants on day 63 after the first vaccine or placebo injection. Details on this clone: Its specificity is unknown.

The study's findings and limits: Those who received vaccine or placebo ended up with similar non-spike TCR breadth. The TCR-based breadth and depth measures might underestimate overall T cell responses.

The data were produced by immunoSEQ multiplex PCR, yet TCRdb's version contains in-frame clones alone and is incomplete. This sample has hundreds of thousands of clones; around 86% occur once, and the top ten carry roughly 3.6%. The sample here was peripheral blood, taken in a trial of Ad26.COV2.S vaccine versus placebo. The origin of this receptor is a person aged 18 to 65 who received the Ad26.COV2.S COVID-19 vaccine or a placebo. This chain connects TRBV5-1 to TRBJ2-7; TRBD1 aligns across 9 bases. The DNA for the CDR3 is TGCGCCAGCAGCTTGACAGGGGGCGGCGAGCAGTACTTC. Its translation: CASSLTGGGEQYF.